This T cell receptor (beta chain) was profiled in a study of shared clonotypes between healthy human individuals. On the study more broadly: There were three CD4 naive, three CD4 memory, two CD8 naive and one CD8 memory plates per donor.

Assay: immunoSEQ multiplex PCR; the TCRdb copy retains only in-frame clones and omits some. The sample includes about 990,000 clones, 70% to 80% of them seen just once. Findings of the study overall: Naive CD4 clonotype sharing across four donors was about 5%.

This CDR3 comprises 13 residues. Trimming removed 5 bases at V and 0 bases at J, with 8 bases between. Germline values: CDR1 MNHNS, CDR2 SASEGT. In this sample, this clone turned up many times. Antigen unknown. This receptor was obtained from a man aged 18 to 29 in good health. Some clones in this sample may be carry-over from other donors' samples. The chain is built from TRBV6-1 and TRBJ2-7; D gene ambiguous. Sequenced material: memory CD4+ T cells from PBMCs. Subset indicated: CD45RA-negative fraction. The CDR3 spells CASSLGYSYEQYF. CDR3 sequence (DNA): TGTGCCAGCAGTCTAGGCTACTCCTACGAGCAGTACTTC.